Here is one TCR beta chain with its context. The sample is drawn from a study of OX40 agonist ivuxolimab in advanced cancers. TCRdb keeps only in-frame clones here, not all; method: immunoSEQ multiplex PCR. Altogether around 12,000 clones are present, around 84% being singletons, with the ten largest covering roughly 41%. Any history of autoimmune disease or systemic immunosuppression disqualified patients. This clonotype originated in an adult with an advanced solid tumor such as melanoma, head and neck, liver or kidney cancer. This specimen consisted of CD4+ or CD8+ T cells sorted from blood, obtained in a trial of the OX40 agonist ivuxolimab.

The CDR3 region is CASSYKASGRVHEQFF. In DNA, the CDR3 is TGTGCCAGCAGTTATAAGGCTAGCGGGAGGGTGCATGAGCAGTTCTTC. This chain connects TRBV6-5 to TRBJ2-1; the match to TRBD2 covers 12 bases. From germline, CDR1 is MNHEY and CDR2 SVGAGI. V trimming: 3 bases; J trimming: 8 bases; junction bases outside the gene matches: 8. The CDR3 sequence is 16 residues long.